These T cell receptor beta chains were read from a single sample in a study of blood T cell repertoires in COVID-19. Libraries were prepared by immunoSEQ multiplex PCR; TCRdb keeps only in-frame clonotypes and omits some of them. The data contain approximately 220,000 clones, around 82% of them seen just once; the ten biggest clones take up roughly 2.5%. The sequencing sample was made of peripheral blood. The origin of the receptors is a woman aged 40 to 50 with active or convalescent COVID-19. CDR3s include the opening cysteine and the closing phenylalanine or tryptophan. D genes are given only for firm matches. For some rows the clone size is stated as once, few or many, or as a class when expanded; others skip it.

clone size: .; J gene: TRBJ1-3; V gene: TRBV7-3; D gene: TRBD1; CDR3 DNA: TGTGCCAGCAGCTTACAGTCAGGGGGTGGAAACACCATATATTTT; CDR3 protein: CASSLQSGGGNTIYF
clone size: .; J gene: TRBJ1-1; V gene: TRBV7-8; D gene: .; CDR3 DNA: TGTGCCAGCAGCCGTTGGGGCAACACTGAAGCTTTCTTT; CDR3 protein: CASSRWGNTEAFF
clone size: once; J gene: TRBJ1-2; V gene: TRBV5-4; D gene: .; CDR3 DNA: TGTGCCAGCAGCCTCTCGAACTATGGCTACACCTTC; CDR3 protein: CASSLSNYGYTF
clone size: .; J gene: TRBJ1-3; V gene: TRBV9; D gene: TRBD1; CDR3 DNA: TGTGCCAGCAGCGTAGTAGGATCCACAGGGGCTGGAAACACCATATATTTT; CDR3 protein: CASSVVGSTGAGNTIYF
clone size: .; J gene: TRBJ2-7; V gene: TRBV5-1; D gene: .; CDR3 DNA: TGCGCCAGCCATTTCACGGAACAGCCTTACTACGAGCAGTACTTC; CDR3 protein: CASHFTEQPYYEQYF
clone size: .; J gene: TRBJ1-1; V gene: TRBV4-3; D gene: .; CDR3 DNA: TGCGCCAGCAGCCAAGTACTGGAGGGGGAAGCTTTCTTT; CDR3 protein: CASSQVLEGEAFF
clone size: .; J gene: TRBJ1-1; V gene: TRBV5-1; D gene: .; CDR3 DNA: TGCGCCAGCAGCTTGGCTAGGTTTGTGAACACTGAAGCTTTCTTT; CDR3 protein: CASSLARFVNTEAFF
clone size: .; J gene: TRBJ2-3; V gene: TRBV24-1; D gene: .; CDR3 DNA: TGTGCCACCAGTGGCGGCGGGAAAGGCACAGATACGCAGTATTTT; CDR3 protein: CATSGGGKGTDTQYF
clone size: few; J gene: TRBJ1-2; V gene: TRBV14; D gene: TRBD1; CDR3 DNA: TGTGCCAGCAGCCAAGATCCTAAAGGGGGCAACTATGGCTACACCTTC; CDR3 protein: CASSQDPKGGNYGYTF
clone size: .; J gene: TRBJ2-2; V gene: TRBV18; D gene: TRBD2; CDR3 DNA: TGTGCCAGCTCACCACAGACTAGCGGGAGACCCGGGGAGCTGTTTTTT; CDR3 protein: CASSPQTSGRPGELFF
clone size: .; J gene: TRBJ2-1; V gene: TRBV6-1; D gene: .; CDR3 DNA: TGTGCCAGCAGTGAACAGTACGACAATGAGCAGTTCTTC; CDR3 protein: CASSEQYDNEQFF
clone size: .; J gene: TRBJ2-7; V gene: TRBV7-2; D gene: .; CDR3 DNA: TGTGCCAGCAGCCTTGACTGGTCCTACGAGCAGTACTTC; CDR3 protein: CASSLDWSYEQYF
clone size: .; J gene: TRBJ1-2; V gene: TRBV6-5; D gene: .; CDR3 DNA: TGTGCCAGCAGTTTCGGACAGTACTATGGCTACACCTTC; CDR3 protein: CASSFGQYYGYTF
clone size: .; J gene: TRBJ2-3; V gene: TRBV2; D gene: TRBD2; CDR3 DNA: TGTGCCAGCACTTATAGGACTAGCGGGGGAACAGATACGCAGTATTTT; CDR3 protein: CASTYRTSGGTDTQYF
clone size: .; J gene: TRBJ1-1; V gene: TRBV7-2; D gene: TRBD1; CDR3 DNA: TGTGCCAGCAGCCTTGATTATACGACAGGGGAAGCTTTCTTT; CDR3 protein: CASSLDYTTGEAFF
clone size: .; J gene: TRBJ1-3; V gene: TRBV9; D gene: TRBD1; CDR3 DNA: TGTGCCAGCAGCGTAGACAGGGGGTATGGAAACACCATATATTTT; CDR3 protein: CASSVDRGYGNTIYF
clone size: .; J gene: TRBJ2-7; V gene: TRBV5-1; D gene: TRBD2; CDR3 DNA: TGCGCCAGCAGGGCGAGACTAGCGGGAGACCACGAGCAGTACTTC; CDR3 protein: CASRARLAGDHEQYF
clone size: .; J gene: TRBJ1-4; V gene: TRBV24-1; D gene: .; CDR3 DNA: TGTGCCACCGGAACAGCAACTAATGAAAAACTGTTTTTT; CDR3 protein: CATGTATNEKLFF
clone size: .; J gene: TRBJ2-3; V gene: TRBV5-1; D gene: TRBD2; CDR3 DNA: TGCGCCAGTAAACTGACTAGCGGGTACACAGATACGCAGTATTTT; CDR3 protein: CASKLTSGYTDTQYF
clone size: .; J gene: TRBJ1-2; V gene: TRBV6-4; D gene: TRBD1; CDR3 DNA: TGTGCCAGCAGTGATGGACAGGGGGATGGCTACACCTTC; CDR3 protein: CASSDGQGDGYTF
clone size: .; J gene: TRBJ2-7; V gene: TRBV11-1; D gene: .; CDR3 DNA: TGTGCCAGCAGCTTAGAGGGGGGGCGCTACGAGCAGTACTTC; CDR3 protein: CASSLEGGRYEQYF
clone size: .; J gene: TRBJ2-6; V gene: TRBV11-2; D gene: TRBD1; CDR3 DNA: TGTGCCAGCACCCGGACAGGGGTAATAACTGGGGCCAACGTCCTGACTTTC; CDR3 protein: CASTRTGVITGANVLTF
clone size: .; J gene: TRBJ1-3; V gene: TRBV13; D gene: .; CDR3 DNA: TGTGCCAGCAGCTTAGCGGGCGGGGGAACTGGAAACACCATATATTTT; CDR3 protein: CASSLAGGGTGNTIYF
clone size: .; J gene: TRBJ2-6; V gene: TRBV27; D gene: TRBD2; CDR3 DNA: TGTGCCAGCAGTTTGGCGGGAGGCCCCACCTCTGGGGCCAACGTCCTGACTTTC; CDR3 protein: CASSLAGGPTSGANVLTF
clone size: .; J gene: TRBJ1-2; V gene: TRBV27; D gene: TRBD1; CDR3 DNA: TGTGCCAGCAGTTCGCTCGGACAGGGGTACTATGGCTACACCTTC; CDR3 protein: CASSSLGQGYYGYTF
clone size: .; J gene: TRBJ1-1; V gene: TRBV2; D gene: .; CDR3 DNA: TGTGCCAGCAGTGTGGGCAGCTTGGGCACTGAAGCTTTCTTT; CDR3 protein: CASSVGSLGTEAFF
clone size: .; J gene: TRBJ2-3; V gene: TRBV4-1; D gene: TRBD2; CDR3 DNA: TGCGCCAGCAGCCAAGTTAGCGGGAGGGCCGCCACAGATACGCAGTATTTT; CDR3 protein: CASSQVSGRAATDTQYF
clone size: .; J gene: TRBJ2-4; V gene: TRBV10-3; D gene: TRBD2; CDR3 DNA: TGTGCCACCGCGGGAGGAGAAAACATTCAGTACTTC; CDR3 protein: CATAGGENIQYF
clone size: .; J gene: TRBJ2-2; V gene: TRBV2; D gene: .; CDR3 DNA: TGTGCCAGCATGCCTAGTCGGACCGGGGAGCTGTTTTTT; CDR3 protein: CASMPSRTGELFF
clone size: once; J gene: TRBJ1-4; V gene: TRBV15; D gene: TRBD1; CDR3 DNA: TGTGCCACCAGCGACAGGGGGCGGCCCAATGAAAAACTGTTTTTT; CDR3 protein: CATSDRGRPNEKLFF
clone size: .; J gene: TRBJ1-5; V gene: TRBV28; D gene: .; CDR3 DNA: TGTGCCAGCAGTTTATCCGGGACATCACCCAATCAGCCCCAGCATTTT; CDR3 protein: CASSLSGTSPNQPQHF
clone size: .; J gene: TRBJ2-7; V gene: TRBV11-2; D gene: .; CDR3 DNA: TGTGCCAGCAGCTTCCATGGTAGCTCCTACGAGCAGTACTTC; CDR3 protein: CASSFHGSSYEQYF
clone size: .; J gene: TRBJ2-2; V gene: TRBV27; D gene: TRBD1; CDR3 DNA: TGTGCCAGCTCGAGACAGGGAAACACCGGGGAGCTGTTTTTT; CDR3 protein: CASSRQGNTGELFF
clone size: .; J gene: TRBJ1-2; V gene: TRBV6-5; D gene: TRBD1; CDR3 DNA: TGTGCCAGCAGTTTAACAGGGGGCGAAGACTATGGCTACACCTTC; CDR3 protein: CASSLTGGEDYGYTF
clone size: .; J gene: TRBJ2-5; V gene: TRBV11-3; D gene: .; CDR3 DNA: TGTGCCAGCAGGATAGAGGGCTTAGAGACCCAGTACTTC; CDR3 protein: CASRIEGLETQYF
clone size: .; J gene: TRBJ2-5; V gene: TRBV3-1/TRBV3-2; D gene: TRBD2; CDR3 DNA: TGTGCCAGCAGGGGGACTAGCGGGGGGTTTGAGACCCAGTACTTC; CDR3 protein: CASRGTSGGFETQYF
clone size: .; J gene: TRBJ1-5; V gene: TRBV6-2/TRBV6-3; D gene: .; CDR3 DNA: TGTGCCAGCAGTTACGGGCAGAGCAATCAGCCCCAGCATTTT; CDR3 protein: CASSYGQSNQPQHF
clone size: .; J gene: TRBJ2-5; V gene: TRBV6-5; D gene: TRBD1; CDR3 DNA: TGTGCCAGCAGGGGACAGGCTCAAGAGACCCAGTACTTC; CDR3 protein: CASRGQAQETQYF
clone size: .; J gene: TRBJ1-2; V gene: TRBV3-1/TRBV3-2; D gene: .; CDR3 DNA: TGTGCCAGCAGCCAAGATTCCCTCTATGGCTACACCTTC; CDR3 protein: CASSQDSLYGYTF
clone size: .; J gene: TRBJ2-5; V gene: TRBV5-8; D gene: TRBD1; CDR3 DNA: TGTGCCAGCAGCTTTAGACAGGGGGCAGAGACCCAGTACTTC; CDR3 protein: CASSFRQGAETQYF
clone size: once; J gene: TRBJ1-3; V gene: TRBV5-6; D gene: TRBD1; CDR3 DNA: TGTGCCAGCAGCGAACCTCAGGGGGCTGGAAACACCATATATTTT; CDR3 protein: CASSEPQGAGNTIYF
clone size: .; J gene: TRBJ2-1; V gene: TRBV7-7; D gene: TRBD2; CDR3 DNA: TGTGCTAGCAGCTTAGCGGGGGGGCTGAGTGAGCAGTTCTTC; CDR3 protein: CASSLAGGLSEQFF
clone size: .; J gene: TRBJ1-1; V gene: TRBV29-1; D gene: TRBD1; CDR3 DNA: TGCAGCGTTGAAAGGCAGGGGGCCAACACTGAAGCTTTCTTT; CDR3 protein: CSVERQGANTEAFF
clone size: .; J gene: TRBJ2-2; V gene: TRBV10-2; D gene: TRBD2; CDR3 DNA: TGCGCCAGCAGTGACCTAGCGGGAGTAAGAACCGGGGAGCTGTTTTTT; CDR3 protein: CASSDLAGVRTGELFF
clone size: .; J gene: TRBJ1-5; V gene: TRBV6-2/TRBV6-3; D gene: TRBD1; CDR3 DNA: TGTGCCAGCAGTCCGGACAGGATTAATCAGCCCCAGCATTTT; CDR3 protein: CASSPDRINQPQHF
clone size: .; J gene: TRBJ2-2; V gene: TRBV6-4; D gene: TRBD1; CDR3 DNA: TGTGCCAGCAGCCCAGACAGGGGGAACACCGGGGAGCTGTTTTTT; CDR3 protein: CASSPDRGNTGELFF
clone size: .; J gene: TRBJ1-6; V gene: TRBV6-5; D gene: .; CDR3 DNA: TGTGCCAGCACCCTGGGCGAGCAAAATTCACCCCTCCACTTT; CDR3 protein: CASTLGEQNSPLHF
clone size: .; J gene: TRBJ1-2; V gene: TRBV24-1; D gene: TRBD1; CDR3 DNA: TGTGCCACCAGTTCCGGTGGGACAGGAAACTATGGCTACACCTTC; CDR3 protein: CATSSGGTGNYGYTF
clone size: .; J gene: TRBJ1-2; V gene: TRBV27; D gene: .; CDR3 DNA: TGTGCCAGCAGGGACTATGGCGGCGGGGGCTACACCTTC; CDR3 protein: CASRDYGGGGYTF
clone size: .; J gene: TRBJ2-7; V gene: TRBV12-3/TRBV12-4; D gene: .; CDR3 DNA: TGTGCCAGCAGGCCCACCGGAGGACGCGAGCAGTACTTC; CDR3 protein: CASRPTGGREQYF
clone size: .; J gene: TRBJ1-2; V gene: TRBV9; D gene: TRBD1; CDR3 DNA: TGTGCCAGCAGCGCCGGACAGGGGAGCTATGGCTACACCTTC; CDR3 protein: CASSAGQGSYGYTF
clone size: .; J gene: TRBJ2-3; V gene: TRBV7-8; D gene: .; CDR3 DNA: TGTGCCAGCAACGCGGCAGGGAACTTT; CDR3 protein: CASNAAGNF
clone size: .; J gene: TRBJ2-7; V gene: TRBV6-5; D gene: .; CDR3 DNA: TGTGCCAGCAGTTACGGCGGGCTAGCGAGCTCCTACGAGCAGTACTTC; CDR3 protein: CASSYGGLASSYEQYF
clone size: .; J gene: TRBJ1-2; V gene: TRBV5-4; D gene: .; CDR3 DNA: TGTGCCAGCAGCCGGCTTAGGTCAGGGAAAGGAGCTAACTATGGCTACACCTTC; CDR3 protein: CASSRLRSGKGANYGYTF
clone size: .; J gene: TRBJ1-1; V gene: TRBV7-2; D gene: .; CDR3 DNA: TGTGCCAGCAGCTCCTACAGGGTCGGCACTGAAGCTTTCTTT; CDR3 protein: CASSSYRVGTEAFF